The entry below describes one T cell receptor beta chain. The target antigen is unknown. The data were obtained in a study of cytomegalovirus exposure and HLA in healthy donors. Germline CDR1 reads MNHNY; CDR2 reads SVGAGI (reference sequence). Trimming removed 5 bases from V and 10 bases from J, with 15 bases in between. CDR3 length: 13 residues. Use of 60 Vbeta and 13 Jbeta primers characterized the PCR. Sequencing used immunoSEQ multiplex PCR; TCRdb keeps in-frame clones, though not all of them. The sample yields 170,000 or so clones, under 80% seen once. Overall study findings and caveats: As immune exposure information, only CMV serostatus was available. Relative to equally common others, HLA-associated TCR beta chains showed greater clonal expansion in a later analysis. A prior analysis recorded that most TCR beta V segments were productive about 87% or about 30% of the time.

The receptor's source is a woman aged 45-59 years in good health and CMV-seropositive. V gene TRBV6-6 combines with J gene TRBJ1-5, with D hard to call. Sequencing used PBMCs. The DNA of the CDR3 is TGTGCCAGCAGTCTGACTACGACGTATCCCCAGCATTTT. It encodes CASSLTTTYPQHF.